A selection of T cell receptor beta chains follows, all from one sample in a study of blood T cell repertoires in COVID-19. The assay was immunoSEQ multiplex PCR, and TCRdb's table has in-frame clones only and misses some. The table has about 63,000 clones, around 80% seen once. The sample taken for sequencing was peripheral blood. These TCRs come from a human donor in a cohort sampled during active COVID-19. Each CDR3 is given with its conserved first and last residue. A D gene is named only where the DNA matches it firmly. Size values are once, few and many counts, or a class for expanded clones, and some rows have none.

>TRBJ1-4|TRBD1|NA|TRBV18
TGTGCCAGCTCTCTCAGGGGGCAGGGCATGGAAAAACTGTTTTTT
CASSLRGQGMEKLFF
>TRBJ2-7|TRBD1|NA|TRBV7-9
TGTGCCAGCAGCCCCGGGACAGGGAGAGACGAGCAGTACTTC
CASSPGTGRDEQYF
>TRBJ1-1|NA|NA|TRBV11-3
TGTGCCAGCAGCTTACAGGGTACCACTGAAGCTTTCTTT
CASSLQGTTEAFF
>TRBJ1-5|NA|NA|TRBV6-1
TGTGCCAGCAGTGAAGCAAGGAAAACAGGGAGTCAGCCCCAGCATTTT
CASSEARKTGSQPQHF
>TRBJ2-7|NA|few|TRBV28
TGTGCCAGCAGTCCAGAAACGGGAAGGATATACGAGCAGTACTTC
CASSPETGRIYEQYF
>TRBJ2-7|NA|few|TRBV9
TGTGCCAGCAGCCCCCGACGGGTACCCTACGAGCAGTACTTC
CASSPRRVPYEQYF
>TRBJ2-3|TRBD2|NA|TRBV7-9
TGTGCCAGCAGGTTGGGACTAGGGGATAGTACAGATACGCAGTATTTT
CASRLGLGDSTDTQYF
>TRBJ1-2|TRBD1|NA|TRBV9
TGTGCTGACGGGACAGGGTGGAATGGCTACACCTTC
CADGTGWNGYTF
>TRBJ1-5|NA|NA|TRBV12-2
TGTGCAAGTCGCATAGACAGGGTTCTAATCGGCAATCAGCCCCAGCATTTT
CASRIDRVLIGNQPQHF
>TRBJ2-1|NA|NA|TRBV2
TGTGCCAGCAGTGAAAACAGGGCTAAGAATGAGCAGTTCTTC
CASSENRAKNEQFF
>TRBJ1-2|NA|NA|TRBV15
TGTGCCACCAGCAGAGGCTGGAGCCCTACGGGCTACACCTTC
CATSRGWSPTGYTF
>TRBJ1-1|TRBD1|NA|TRBV28
TGTGCCAGCAGCTCACAGGGGGTATCAGCTTTCTTT
CASSSQGVSAFF
>TRBJ2-5|TRBD2|NA|TRBV4-2
TGTGCCAGCAGGCCGGGTAGCGGGGATTTGGAGACCCAGTACTTC
CASRPGSGDLETQYF
>TRBJ1-1|NA|NA|TRBV6-5
TGTGCCAGCAGTTACGGCAGGGCACACACTGAAGCTTTCTTT
CASSYGRAHTEAFF
>TRBJ2-1|NA|NA|TRBV3-1/TRBV3-2
TGTGCCAGCAGCCCCAAATCCTACAATGAGCAGTTCTTC
CASSPKSYNEQFF
>TRBJ2-5|TRBD1|NA|TRBV27
TGTGCCAGCAGTTTACTTCCGGGACAGGGGAGACAGACCCAGTACTTC
CASSLLPGQGRQTQYF
>TRBJ2-7|TRBD2|NA|TRBV7-2
TGTGCCAGCAGCTCCAGCGGGAGTTGGCAGTACTTC
CASSSSGSWQYF
>TRBJ2-3|TRBD2|NA|TRBV29-1
TGCAGCTCCAGGACTAGCGGGATCCCAGATACGCAGTATTTT
CSSRTSGIPDTQYF
>TRBJ1-2|NA|NA|TRBV21-1
TGTGCCAGCATCAGGGAAGGGTACTATGGCTACACCTTC
CASIREGYYGYTF
>TRBJ1-1|TRBD1|few|TRBV5-4
TGTGCCAGCAGCGGGGGTGAACAGGGGATGGGAACTGAAGCTTTCTTT
CASSGGEQGMGTEAFF
>TRBJ2-3|NA|NA|TRBV27
TGTGCCAGCAGTTTATTGAGGGATACGCAGTATTTT
CASSLLRDTQYF
>TRBJ2-1|NA|once|TRBV3-1/TRBV3-2
TGTGCCAGCAGCCAAGATATCAATGAGCAGTTCTTC
CASSQDINEQFF
>TRBJ2-7|TRBD1|NA|TRBV18
TGTGCCAGCTCTGGGACAGGGCCCGCCTCCTACGAGCAGTACTTC
CASSGTGPASYEQYF
>TRBJ2-7|NA|few|TRBV6-2/TRBV6-3
TGTGCCAGCAGTCTCCAGGGATACGAGCAGTACTTC
CASSLQGYEQYF
>TRBJ1-4|TRBD1|NA|TRBV18
TGTGCCAGCTCACCACGGGACAGCTCGAATGAAAAACTGTTTTTT
CASSPRDSSNEKLFF
>TRBJ1-5|TRBD1|NA|TRBV6-6
TGTGCCAGCAGTACCCGGGACAGCAACAATCAGCCCCAGCATTTT
CASSTRDSNNQPQHF
>TRBJ2-3|NA|NA|TRBV11-3
TGTGCCAGCAGCTTATCCGGACTTACAGATACGCAGTATTTT
CASSLSGLTDTQYF
>TRBJ2-7|NA|NA|TRBV2
TGTGCCAGCAGTGAACCGGGGGAGCAGTACTTC
CASSEPGEQYF
>TRBJ2-7|TRBD2|NA|TRBV6-1
TGTGCCAGCAGTGAACCGGGACTAGCGGGTACCTCCTACGAGCAGTACTTC
CASSEPGLAGTSYEQYF
>TRBJ2-5|TRBD2|NA|TRBV6-6
TGTGCCAGCAGTTTCGGGACTAGCGGGGGCCAAGAGACCCAGTACTTC
CASSFGTSGGQETQYF
>TRBJ2-1|TRBD2|NA|TRBV6-5
TGTGCCAGCAGTTCCCCCCCGAGCGGGAGGGCGTATGAGCAGTTCTTC
CASSSPPSGRAYEQFF
>TRBJ2-3|TRBD1|NA|TRBV2
TGTGCCAGCAGTGCGGGGCTAGGGGGCCCAGATACGCAGTATTTT
CASSAGLGGPDTQYF
>TRBJ2-1|NA|NA|TRBV7-9
TGTGCCAGCAGCTTAGGGTTGCGCTACAATGAGCAGTTCTTC
CASSLGLRYNEQFF
>TRBJ1-3|NA|NA|TRBV19
TGTGCCAGTAACAGGGGAAACACCATATATTTT
CASNRGNTIYF
>TRBJ2-1|TRBD2|NA|TRBV6-6
TGTGCCAGCAGTTACACTAGCGGGGGACGCTACAATGAGCAGTTCTTC
CASSYTSGGRYNEQFF
>TRBJ1-2|TRBD1|NA|TRBV19
TGTGCCAGTAGTCGCTCCGACAGGGTCGATGGCTACACCTTC
CASSRSDRVDGYTF
>TRBJ1-3|NA|NA|TRBV5-1
TGCGCCAGCAGGGGAGCTGGAAACACCATATATTTT
CASRGAGNTIYF
>TRBJ2-7|TRBD2|NA|TRBV11-2
TGTGCCAGCAGCTTAACGCTAGGCGGGGGATACGAGCAGTACTTC
CASSLTLGGGYEQYF
>TRBJ1-1|NA|NA|TRBV10-2
TGCGCCAGCAGTCCGAACTCACAGGGAATAAACACTGAAGCTTTCTTT
CASSPNSQGINTEAFF
>TRBJ2-5|NA|NA|TRBV9
TGTGCCAGCAGCCCCTTAGAGGGGGGGCCGATCGAGACCCAGTACTTC
CASSPLEGGPIETQYF
>TRBJ1-3|NA|NA|TRBV19
TGTGCCAGTAGTATAGGGGACATCTCTGGAAACACCATATATTTT
CASSIGDISGNTIYF
>TRBJ2-7|NA|NA|TRBV6-5
TGTGCCAGCAGTTACGGGACAACGGGGTACTACGAGCAGTACTTC
CASSYGTTGYYEQYF
>TRBJ1-3|NA|NA|TRBV19
TGTGCCAGTACGACCGGGACACGGGGCCCCGGAAACACCATATATTTT
CASTTGTRGPGNTIYF
>TRBJ2-7|TRBD1|NA|TRBV30
TGTGCCGGGGAGACAGGGGACCACGAGCAGTACTTC
CAGETGDHEQYF
>TRBJ2-5|TRBD2|NA|TRBV2
TGTGCCAGCAGTGAAGTCCTAGCGGGAGGGGGGTTGGAGACCCAGTACTTC
CASSEVLAGGGLETQYF
>TRBJ2-7|TRBD2|NA|TRBV7-9
TGTGCCAGCAGCTTCGGGACTAGCGGCTACGAGCAGTACTTC
CASSFGTSGYEQYF
>TRBJ1-4|TRBD1|NA|TRBV18
TGTGCCAGCTCACCTAGGGGACAGGGGCCCGTTAATGAAAAACTGTTTTTT
CASSPRGQGPVNEKLFF
>TRBJ1-1|TRBD1|NA|TRBV5-6
TGTGCCAGCAGCTGGGGGACAGGAAACACTGAAGCTTTCTTT
CASSWGTGNTEAFF
>TRBJ1-5|NA|NA|TRBV6-2/TRBV6-3
TGTGCCAGCAGTTACGAGCCAGGGGCTCCCCACAGCAATCAGCCCCAGCATTTT
CASSYEPGAPHSNQPQHF
>TRBJ2-2|TRBD2|NA|TRBV6-1
TGTGCCAGCAGTGACGGGACTAGCGGGAGGGTTTCCACCGGGGAGCTGTTTTTT
CASSDGTSGRVSTGELFF
>TRBJ1-2|TRBD1|NA|TRBV5-8
TGTGCCAGCAGCTTTGGAGGGACAGGGGGCTTCTATGGCTACACCTTC
CASSFGGTGGFYGYTF
>TRBJ2-7|TRBD1|NA|TRBV7-8
TGTGCCAGCAGCTTTGGCGACAGGGGGTACGAGCAGTACTTC
CASSFGDRGYEQYF
>TRBJ2-3|NA|NA|TRBV24-1
TGTGCCACCTCAGCGGGCCCACATCAGCCCACAGATACGCAGTATTTT
CATSAGPHQPTDTQYF
>TRBJ2-7|NA|once|TRBV6-5
TGTGCCAGCCTGAGTAGCCCCGCGTCCTACGAGCAGTACTTC
CASLSSPASYEQYF